This T cell receptor beta chain was recorded in a study of blood T cells in healthy people across ages. Study as a whole: The capture of about one barcoded beta molecule per two T cells was achieved by template switching. General study findings and limits: CMV infection status of these donors was not known. With unsorted PBMCs, a conclusive comparison of naive versus antigen-experienced cells was not possible.

Then a second PCR, running roughly 7 to 11 cycles, was carried out with a sample-barcoded 5' primer and a J-beta primer mix. TCRdb passed the 5' RACE reads through MiXCR, listing each CDR3 protein once. The data contain approximately 700,000 distinct CDR3 sequences, about 32% of them singletons. Ten or more counts support this clonotype. Antigen unknown. The CDR3 runs 12 residues. Germline V gives CDR1 LGHDT, CDR2 YNNKEL (reference sequence). The ends were cut back, 4 bases at V and 6 bases at J, with 8 bases in the middle. The sample was blood. The genes are TRBV3-1 and TRBJ2-3, with D perhaps TRBD1 (5 bases). This TCR was sampled from an elderly woman in good health. Here the CDR3 DNA reads TGTGCCAGCAGCCCCCCAGGGGATACGCAGTATTTT. Protein sequence: CASSPPGDTQYF.